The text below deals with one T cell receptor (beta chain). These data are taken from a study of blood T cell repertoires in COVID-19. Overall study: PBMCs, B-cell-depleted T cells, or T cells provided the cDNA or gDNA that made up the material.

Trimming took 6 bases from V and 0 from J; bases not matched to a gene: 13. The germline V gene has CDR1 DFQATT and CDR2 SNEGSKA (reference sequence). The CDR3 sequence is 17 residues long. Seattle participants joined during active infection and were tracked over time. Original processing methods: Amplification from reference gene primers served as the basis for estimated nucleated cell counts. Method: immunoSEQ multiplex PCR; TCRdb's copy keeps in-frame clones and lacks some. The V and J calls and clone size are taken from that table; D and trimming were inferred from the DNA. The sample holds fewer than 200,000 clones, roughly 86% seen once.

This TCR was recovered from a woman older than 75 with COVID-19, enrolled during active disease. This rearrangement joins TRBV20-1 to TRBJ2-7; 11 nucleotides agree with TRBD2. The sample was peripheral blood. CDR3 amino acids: CSASGTSGGPSSYEQYF. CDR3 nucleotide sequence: TGCAGTGCGAGTGGGACTAGCGGAGGCCCGAGCTCCTACGAGCAGTACTTC.